These 9 T cell receptor beta chains originate from one sample sequenced in a study of response to subunit inactivated influenza vaccine. TCRdb re-called the RT-PCR reads with MiXCR, one entry per CDR3 protein. This sample yields 710,000 or so distinct CDR3 sequences, of which roughly 14% are seen a single time; around a tenth belongs to the top ten. Sample: PBMCs from blood, taken 11 to 12 days after vaccination. The source of these receptors is a man in his fifties who received an inactivated influenza vaccine.

This clonotype was counted ten times or more. This chain joins TRBV7-2 and TRBJ2-7; no definite D call. This CDR3 has 14 residues. The ends were cut back, 1 base at V and 4 bases at J, with 11 bases in the middle. Germline loops: CDR1 SGHTA, CDR2 FQGNSA. CDR3 protein: CASSLGQINYEQYF. The DNA for the CDR3 is TGTGCCAGCAGCTTAGGGCAGATCAATTACGAGCAGTACTTC.

This clonotype showed up just a few times. The chain joins TRBV6-2 or TRBV6-3 to TRBJ1-2; no clear D gene. The CDR3 loop spans 15 amino acids. V was pared by 5 bases and J by 5 bases, with 18 bases between. Germline CDR1 is MNHEY and CDR2 is SVGEGT. DNA for the CDR3: TGTGCCAGCAGTCCTGACGGATTTGCTAGATATGGCTACACCTTC. Residues: CASSPDGFARYGYTF.

This chain uses TRBV10-3 with TRBJ2-1; 11 nucleotides agree with TRBD2. The CDR3 length is 13 residues. CDR1 and CDR2 (germline): ENHRY, SYGVKD. J was trimmed by 7 bases and V by 4 bases; bases with no gene match: 0. CDR3 coding DNA: TGTGCCATCAGTGGACTAGCGGGGAATGAGCAGTTCTTC. As protein: CAISGLAGNEQFF.

This clonotype was seen only a few times. This chain uses TRBV29-1 with TRBJ1-1, with D possibly TRBD1 on 5 matching bases. Germline CDR1 SQVTM, CDR2 ANQGSEA. This CDR3 region has 13 residues. Trimming shortened V by 6 bases and J by 1 base, and 12 bases separated the two germline ends. In nucleotides, the CDR3 is TGCAGCGTCCTACGCCAGGGGAACACTGAAGCTTTCTTT. Amino acid sequence: CSVLRQGNTEAFF.

This clonotype was counted a few times. This sequence joins TRBV7-6 and TRBJ1-2; D may be TRBD1 (6 bases). The CDR3 runs 14 residues. V was trimmed by 1 base and J by 8 bases, leaving 14 bases between them. Germline V gene sequence: CDR1 SGHVS, CDR2 FNYEAQ. CDR3 amino acids: CASSLGTGTKGYTF. CDR3 DNA: TGTGCCAGCAGCTTAGGAACAGGGACGAAGGGCTACACCTTC.

This chain joins TRBV28 and TRBJ1-4, with D possibly TRBD1 on 6 matching bases. This CDR3 is 14 amino acids long. Germline assignment: CDR1 MDHEN and CDR2 SYDVKM. Trimming cost V 6 bases and J 7 bases, with 15 bases left between them. Here the CDR3 reads CASSRGTKSEKLFF. Written as DNA, the CDR3 is TGTGCCAGCAGCAGGGGTACGAAGAGTGAAAAACTGTTTTTT.

This clonotype was picked up many times. The chain employs TRBV20-1 and TRBJ2-5; D unresolved. The germline V and J ends were trimmed by 4 bases and 2 bases, with 8 bases remaining between them. In germline, CDR1 is DFQATT, CDR2 SNEGSKA (reference sequence). The CDR3 length is 12 residues. CDR3 nucleotides: TGCAGTGCTAAGACTGGACAAGAGACCCAGTACTTC. Translation gives CSAKTGQETQYF.

There are a few counts of this clonotype. The V call is TRBV20-1, the J call TRBJ2-2; D tentatively reads TRBD1 or TRBD2 (5 bases each). CDR1 is DFQATT, CDR2 SNEGSKA, per germline (reference sequence). The CDR3 length is 11 residues. V was clipped by 7 bases and J by 7 bases, with 10 bases between them. As DNA, the CDR3 is TGCAGTGGAGGGGTTGGCGGGGAGCTGTTTTTT. This sequence encodes CSGGVGGELFF.

The chain joins TRBV30 to TRBJ2-7, with 8 bases lining up with TRBD1. The germline CDR1 and CDR2 sequences are GTSNPN and SVGIG (reference sequence). The V and J ends lost 1 base and 1 base, in that order; junction bases with no gene match: 6. The CDR3 has 15 residues. The CDR3 loop reads CAWSGRDRSSYEQYF. CDR3 coding DNA: TGTGCCTGGAGTGGCCGGGACAGGTCTTCCTACGAGCAGTACTTC.